Following are 6 T cell receptor beta chains from one sample sequenced in a study of cytomegalovirus exposure and HLA in healthy donors. With 60 Vbeta and 13 Jbeta primers, the PCR was carried out. Assay: immunoSEQ multiplex PCR; the TCRdb copy retains only in-frame clones and omits some. The sample holds about 78,000 clones; about 81% are singletons and the top ten take 2.4%. Sequencing input: PBMCs. The receptor source for this set is a woman between 45 and 60 years old in good health and CMV-seronegative.

This clone showed up just a few times. CDR3 loop: CASSDSSGSTGELFF. DNA of the CDR3: TGTGCCAGCAGTGACTCTAGCGGGAGCACCGGGGAGCTGTTTTTT. The chain is built from TRBV6-4 and TRBJ2-2; 9 bases agree with TRBD2. The CDR3 extends over 15 amino acids. Trimming removed 0 bases from V and 4 bases from J; junction bases left unmatched: 0. CDR1 is MRHNA and CDR2 is SNTAGT in the germline V gene.

This chain uses TRBV7-8 with TRBJ1-6, with 8 positions matching TRBD1. CDR3 size: 17 residues. Germline values: CDR1 SGHVS, CDR2 FQNEAQ. The V segment lost 3 bases and the J segment 9 bases; nucleotides outside the gene matches: 13. The DNA of the CDR3 is TGTGCCAGCAGCTTTGACGGGGAGAGACAGGGGACTTCACCCCTCCACTTT. Amino acid sequence: CASSFDGERQGTSPLHF.

The chain links TRBV27 to TRBJ2-7; D is perhaps TRBD2 (6 bases). V was pared by 4 bases and J by 7 bases, with 17 bases between. The CDR3 runs 14 residues. Germline assignment: CDR1 MNHEY and CDR2 SMNVEV (reference sequence). The DNA for the CDR3 is TGTGCCAGCAGTTGGACGGGAGTCGCCTTGGAGCAGTACTTC. This encodes CASSWTGVALEQYF.

This rearrangement joins TRBV4-2 to TRBJ2-3; TRBD2 matches 10 bases. V dropped 8 bases and J dropped 5; count of bases not matched to a gene: 7. CDR1 and CDR2 (germline): LGHNA, YNFKEQ. The CDR3 runs 14 residues. CDR3 protein: CASWGAGGGDTQYF. The CDR3 region has the DNA TGTGCCAGCTGGGGAGCGGGAGGGGGAGATACGCAGTATTTT.

This clone turned up a few times. This rearrangement joins TRBV5-6 to TRBJ1-2; 8 nucleotides line up with TRBD1. Germline V gene lookup returns CDR1 SGHDT and CDR2 YYEEEE. This CDR3 is built from 17 residues. V trimming: 4 bases; J trimming: 5 bases; junction bases outside the gene matches: 16. CDR3 in amino acids: CASSPGQGQPFRYGYTF. The CDR3 DNA reads TGTGCCAGCAGCCCCGGACAGGGACAGCCATTTAGGTATGGCTACACCTTC.

The chain joins TRBV27 to TRBJ2-1; possible D gene TRBD1, 6 bases. Trimming removed 3 bases from V and 11 bases from J, with 26 bases in between. The CDR3 is 17 residues long. The germline V gene has CDR1 MNHEY and CDR2 SMNVEV (reference sequence). CDR3 sequence: CASSFTVSQGMALKQFF. As DNA, the CDR3 is TGTGCCAGCAGTTTTACGGTCTCGCAGGGGATGGCGCTTAAGCAGTTCTTC.